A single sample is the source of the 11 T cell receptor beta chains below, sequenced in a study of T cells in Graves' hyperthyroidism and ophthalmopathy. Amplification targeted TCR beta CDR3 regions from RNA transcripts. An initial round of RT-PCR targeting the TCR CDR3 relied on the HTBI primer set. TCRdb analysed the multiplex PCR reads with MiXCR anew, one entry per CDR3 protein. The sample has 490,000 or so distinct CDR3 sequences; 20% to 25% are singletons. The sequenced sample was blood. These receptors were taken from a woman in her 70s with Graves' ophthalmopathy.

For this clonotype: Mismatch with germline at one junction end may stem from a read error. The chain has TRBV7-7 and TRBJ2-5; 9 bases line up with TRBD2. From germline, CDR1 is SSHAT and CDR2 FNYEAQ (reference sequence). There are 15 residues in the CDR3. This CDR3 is CASSLGAGGGETQYF. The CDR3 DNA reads TGTGCTAGCAGCTTAGGAGCGGGAGGAGGAGAGACCCAGTACTTC. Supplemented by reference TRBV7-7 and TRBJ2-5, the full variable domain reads GAGVSQSPRYKVTKRGQDVTLRCDPISSHATLYWYQQALGQGPEFLTYFNYEAQPDKSGLPSDRFSAERPEGSISTLTIQRTEQRDSAMYRCASSLGAGGGETQYFGPGTRLLVL.

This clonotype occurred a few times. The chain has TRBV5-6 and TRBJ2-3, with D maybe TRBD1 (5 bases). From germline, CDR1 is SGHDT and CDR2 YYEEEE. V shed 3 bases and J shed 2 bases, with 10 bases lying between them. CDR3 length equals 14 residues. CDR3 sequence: CASSSDRSTDTQYF. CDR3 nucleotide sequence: TGTGCCAGCAGCTCCGACAGATCCACAGATACGCAGTATTTT.

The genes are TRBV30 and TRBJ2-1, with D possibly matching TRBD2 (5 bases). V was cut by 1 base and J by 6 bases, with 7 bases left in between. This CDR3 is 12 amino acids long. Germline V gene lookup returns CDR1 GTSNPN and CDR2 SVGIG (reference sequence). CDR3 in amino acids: CAWSGGLNEQFF. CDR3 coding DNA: TGTGCCTGGAGTGGAGGACTCAATGAGCAGTTCTTC.

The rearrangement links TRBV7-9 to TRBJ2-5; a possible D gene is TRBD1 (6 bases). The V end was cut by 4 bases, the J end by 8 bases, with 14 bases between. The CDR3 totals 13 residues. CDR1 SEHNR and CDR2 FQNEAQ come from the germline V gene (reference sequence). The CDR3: CASSYGPRGTQYF. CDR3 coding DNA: TGTGCCAGCAGCTACGGGCCCAGGGGAACCCAGTACTTC.

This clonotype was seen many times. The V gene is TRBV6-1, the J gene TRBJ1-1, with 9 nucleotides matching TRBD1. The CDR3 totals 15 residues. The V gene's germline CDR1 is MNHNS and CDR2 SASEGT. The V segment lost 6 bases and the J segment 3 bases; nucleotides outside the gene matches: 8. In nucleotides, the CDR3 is TGTGCCAGCAGCCCTGAGGACAGGGGCTACACTGAAGCTTTCTTT. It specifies CASSPEDRGYTEAFF.

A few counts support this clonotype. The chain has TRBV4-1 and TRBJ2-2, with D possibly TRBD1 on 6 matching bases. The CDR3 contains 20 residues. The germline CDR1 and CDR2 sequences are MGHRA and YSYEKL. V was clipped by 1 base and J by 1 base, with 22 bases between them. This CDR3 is CASSQVGVGQPQGNTGELFF. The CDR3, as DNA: TGCGCCAGCAGCCAAGTAGGTGTGGGACAACCTCAGGGGAACACCGGGGAGCTGTTTTTT.

This CDR3 reads CASSDGGGQVWGYTF. In DNA form, the CDR3 reads TGTGCCAGCAGTGATGGGGGTGGGCAGGTGTGGGGCTACACCTTC. This rearrangement joins TRBV2 to TRBJ1-2; tentative D call: TRBD1 (5 bases). Germline loops: CDR1 SNHLY, CDR2 FYNNEI. Trimming cost V 3 bases and J 8 bases, with 19 bases left between them. The CDR3 extends over 15 amino acids.

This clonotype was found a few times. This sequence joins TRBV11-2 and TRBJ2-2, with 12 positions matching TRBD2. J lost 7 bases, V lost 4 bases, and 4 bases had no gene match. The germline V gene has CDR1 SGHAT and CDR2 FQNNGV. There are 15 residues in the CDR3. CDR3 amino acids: CASSSTSGSLGELFF. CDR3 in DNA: TGTGCCAGCAGCTCGACTAGCGGGAGTCTCGGGGAGCTGTTTTTT.

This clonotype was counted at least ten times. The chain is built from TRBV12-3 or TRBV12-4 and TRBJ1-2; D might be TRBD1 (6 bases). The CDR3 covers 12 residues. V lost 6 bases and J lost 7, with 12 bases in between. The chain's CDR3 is CASSSQGLGYTF. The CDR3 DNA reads TGTGCCAGCAGCTCGCAGGGGCTTGGCTACACCTTC.

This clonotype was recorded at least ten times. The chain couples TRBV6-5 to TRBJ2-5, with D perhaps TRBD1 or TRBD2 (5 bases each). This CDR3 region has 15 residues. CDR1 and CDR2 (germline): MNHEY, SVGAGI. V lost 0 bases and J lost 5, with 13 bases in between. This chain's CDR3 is CASSYSGASGETQYF. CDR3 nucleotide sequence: TGTGCCAGCAGTTACTCAGGGGCTTCGGGGGAGACCCAGTACTTC.

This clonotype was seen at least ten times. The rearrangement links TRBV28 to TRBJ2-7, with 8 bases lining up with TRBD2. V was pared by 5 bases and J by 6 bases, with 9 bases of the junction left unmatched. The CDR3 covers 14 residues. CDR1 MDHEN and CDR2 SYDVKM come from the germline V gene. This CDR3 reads CASSPSGSLGEQYF. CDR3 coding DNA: TGTGCCAGCAGTCCCAGCGGGAGTCTGGGCGAGCAGTACTTC.